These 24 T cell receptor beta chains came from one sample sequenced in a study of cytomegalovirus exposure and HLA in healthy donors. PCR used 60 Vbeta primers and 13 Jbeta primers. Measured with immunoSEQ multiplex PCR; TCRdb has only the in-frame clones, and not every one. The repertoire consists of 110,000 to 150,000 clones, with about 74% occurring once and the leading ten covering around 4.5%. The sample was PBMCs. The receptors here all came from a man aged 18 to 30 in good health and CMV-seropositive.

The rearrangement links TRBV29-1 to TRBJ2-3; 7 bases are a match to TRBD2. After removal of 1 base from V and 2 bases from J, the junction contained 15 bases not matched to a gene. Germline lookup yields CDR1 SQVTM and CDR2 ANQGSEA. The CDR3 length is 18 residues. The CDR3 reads CSVEGRSTSQLNTDTQYF. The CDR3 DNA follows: TGCAGCGTTGAAGGACGATCGACTAGCCAACTCAACACAGATACGCAGTATTTT.

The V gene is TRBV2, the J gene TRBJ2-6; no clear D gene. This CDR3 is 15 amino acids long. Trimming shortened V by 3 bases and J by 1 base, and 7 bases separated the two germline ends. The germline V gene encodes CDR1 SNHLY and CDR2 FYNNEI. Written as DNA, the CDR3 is TGTGCCAGCAGTGACCGAGCTTCTGGGGCCAACGTCCTGACTTTC. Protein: CASSDRASGANVLTF.

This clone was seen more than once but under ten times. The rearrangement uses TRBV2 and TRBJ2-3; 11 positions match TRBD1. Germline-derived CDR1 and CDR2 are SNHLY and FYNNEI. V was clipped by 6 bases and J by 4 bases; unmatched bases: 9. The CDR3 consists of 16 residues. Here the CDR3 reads CASRPSPGQGADTQYF. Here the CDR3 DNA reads TGTGCCAGCAGGCCGTCTCCGGGACAGGGGGCAGATACGCAGTATTTT.

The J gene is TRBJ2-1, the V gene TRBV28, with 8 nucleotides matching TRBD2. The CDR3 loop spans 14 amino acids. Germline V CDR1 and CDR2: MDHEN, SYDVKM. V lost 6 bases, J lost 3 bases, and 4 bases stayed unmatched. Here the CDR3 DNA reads TGTGCCAGCAGCCGGACTAGCAGCTACAATGAGCAGTTCTTC. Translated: CASSRTSSYNEQFF.

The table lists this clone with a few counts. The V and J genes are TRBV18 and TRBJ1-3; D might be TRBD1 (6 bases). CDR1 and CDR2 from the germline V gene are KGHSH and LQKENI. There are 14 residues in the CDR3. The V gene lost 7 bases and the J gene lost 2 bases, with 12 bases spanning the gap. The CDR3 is CASLQGIAGNTIYF. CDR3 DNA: TGTGCCAGCTTACAGGGAATCGCTGGAAACACCATATATTTT.

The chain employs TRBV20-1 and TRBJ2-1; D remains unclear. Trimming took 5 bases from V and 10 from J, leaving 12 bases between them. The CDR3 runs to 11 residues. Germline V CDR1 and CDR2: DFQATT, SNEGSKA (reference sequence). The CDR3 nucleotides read TGCAGTGCTTTTCTTTTGCGGGAGCAGTTCTTC. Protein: CSAFLLREQFF.

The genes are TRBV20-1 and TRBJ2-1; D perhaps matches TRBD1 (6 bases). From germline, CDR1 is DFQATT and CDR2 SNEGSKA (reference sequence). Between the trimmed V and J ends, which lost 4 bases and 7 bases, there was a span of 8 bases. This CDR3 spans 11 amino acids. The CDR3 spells CSANTGNEQFF. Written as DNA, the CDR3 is TGCAGTGCTAACACAGGGAATGAGCAGTTCTTC.

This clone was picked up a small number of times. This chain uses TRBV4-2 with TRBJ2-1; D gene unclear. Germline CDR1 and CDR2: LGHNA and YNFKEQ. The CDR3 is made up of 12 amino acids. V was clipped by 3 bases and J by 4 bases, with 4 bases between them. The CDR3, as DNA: TGTGCCAGCAGCCATTCGTACAATGAGCAGTTCTTC. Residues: CASSHSYNEQFF.

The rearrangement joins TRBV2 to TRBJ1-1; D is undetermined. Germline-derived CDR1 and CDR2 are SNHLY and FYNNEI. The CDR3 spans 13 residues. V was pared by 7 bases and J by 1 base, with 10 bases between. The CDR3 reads CASKVEGNTEAFF. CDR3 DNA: TGTGCCAGCAAAGTCGAGGGGAACACTGAAGCTTTCTTT. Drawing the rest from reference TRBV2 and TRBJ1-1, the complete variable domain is EPEVTQTPSHQVTQMGQEVILRCVPISNHLYFYWYRQILGQKVEFLVSFYNNEISEKSEIFDDQFSVERPDGSNFTLKIRSTKLEDSAMYFCASKVEGNTEAFFGQGTRLTVV.

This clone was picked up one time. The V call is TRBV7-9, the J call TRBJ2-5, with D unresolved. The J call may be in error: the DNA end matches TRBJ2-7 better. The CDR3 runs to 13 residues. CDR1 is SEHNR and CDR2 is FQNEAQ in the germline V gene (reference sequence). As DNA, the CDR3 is TGTGCCAGCAGCTTCACTGTCTACTACGAGCAGTACTTC. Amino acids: CASSFTVYYEQYF.

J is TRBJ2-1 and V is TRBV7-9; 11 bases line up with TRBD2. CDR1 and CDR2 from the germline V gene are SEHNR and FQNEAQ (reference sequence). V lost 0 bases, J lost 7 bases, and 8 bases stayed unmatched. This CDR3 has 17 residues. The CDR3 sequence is CASSLAKLAGVKNEQFF. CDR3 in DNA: TGTGCCAGCAGCTTAGCGAAACTAGCGGGGGTCAAAAATGAGCAGTTCTTC.

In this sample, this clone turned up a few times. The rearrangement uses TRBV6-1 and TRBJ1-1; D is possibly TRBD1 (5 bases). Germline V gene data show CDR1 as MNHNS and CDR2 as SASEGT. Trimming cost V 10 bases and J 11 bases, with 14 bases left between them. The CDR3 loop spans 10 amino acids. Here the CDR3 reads CATLQVEAFF. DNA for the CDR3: TGTGCCACCCTACAGGTGGAGGCTTTCTTT.

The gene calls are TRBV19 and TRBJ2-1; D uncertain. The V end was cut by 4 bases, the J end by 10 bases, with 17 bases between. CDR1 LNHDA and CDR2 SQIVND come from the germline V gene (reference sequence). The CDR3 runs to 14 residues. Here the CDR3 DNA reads TGTGCCAGTAGTAGCGAGGCGGCTTCAAGGGAGCAGTTCTTC. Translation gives CASSSEAASREQFF.

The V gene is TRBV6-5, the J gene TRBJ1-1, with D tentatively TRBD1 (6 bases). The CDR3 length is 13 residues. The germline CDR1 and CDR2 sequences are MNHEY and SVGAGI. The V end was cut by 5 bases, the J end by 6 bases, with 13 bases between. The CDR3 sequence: CASSKGVGAEAFF. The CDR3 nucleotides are TGTGCCAGCAGTAAGGGGGTAGGGGCTGAAGCTTTCTTT.

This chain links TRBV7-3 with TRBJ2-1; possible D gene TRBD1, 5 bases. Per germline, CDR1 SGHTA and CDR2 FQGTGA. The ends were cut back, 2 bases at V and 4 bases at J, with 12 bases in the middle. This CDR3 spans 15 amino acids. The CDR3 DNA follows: TGTGCCAGCAGCTTACAGGGAACCCTATACAATGAGCAGTTCTTC. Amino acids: CASSLQGTLYNEQFF.

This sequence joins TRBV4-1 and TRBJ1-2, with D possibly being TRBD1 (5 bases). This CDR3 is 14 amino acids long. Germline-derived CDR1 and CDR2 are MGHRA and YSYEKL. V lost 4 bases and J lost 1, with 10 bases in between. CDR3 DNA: TGCGCCAGCAGCCGTGAGACAGTTAACTATGGCTACACCTTC. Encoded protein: CASSRETVNYGYTF.

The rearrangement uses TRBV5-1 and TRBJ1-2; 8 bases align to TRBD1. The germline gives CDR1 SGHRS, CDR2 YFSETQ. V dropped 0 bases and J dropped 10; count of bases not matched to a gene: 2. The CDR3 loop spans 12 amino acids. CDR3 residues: CASSLDRGTYTF. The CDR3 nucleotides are TGCGCCAGCAGCTTGGACAGGGGGACCTACACCTTC.

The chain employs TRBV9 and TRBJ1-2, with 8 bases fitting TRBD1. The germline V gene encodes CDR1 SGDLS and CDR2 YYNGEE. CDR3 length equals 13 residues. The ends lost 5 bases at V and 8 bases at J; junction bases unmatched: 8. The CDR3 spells CASRDGQGGGYTF. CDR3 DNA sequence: TGTGCCAGCAGAGACGGACAGGGTGGGGGCTACACCTTC. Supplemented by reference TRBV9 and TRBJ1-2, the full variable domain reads DSGVTQTPKHLITATGQRVTLRCSPRSGDLSVYWYQQSLDQGLQFLIQYYNGEERAKGNILERFSAQQFPDLHSELNLSSLELGDSALYFCASRDGQGGGYTFGSGTRLTVV.

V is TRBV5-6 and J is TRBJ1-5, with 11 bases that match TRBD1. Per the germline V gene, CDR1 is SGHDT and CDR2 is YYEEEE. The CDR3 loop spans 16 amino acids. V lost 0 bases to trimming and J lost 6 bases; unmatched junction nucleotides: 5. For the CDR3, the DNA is TGTGCCAGCAGCTTGGAGGGACAGGGGGTTCTTCAGCCCCAGCATTTT. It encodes CASSLEGQGVLQPQHF.

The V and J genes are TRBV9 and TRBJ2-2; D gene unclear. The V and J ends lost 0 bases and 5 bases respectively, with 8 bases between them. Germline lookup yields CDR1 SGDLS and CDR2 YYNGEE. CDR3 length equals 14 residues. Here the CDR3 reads CASSVVLGTGELFF. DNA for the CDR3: TGTGCCAGCAGCGTAGTACTCGGGACCGGGGAGCTGTTTTTT. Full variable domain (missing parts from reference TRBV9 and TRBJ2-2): DSGVTQTPKHLITATGQRVTLRCSPRSGDLSVYWYQQSLDQGLQFLIQYYNGEERAKGNILERFSAQQFPDLHSELNLSSLELGDSALYFCASSVVLGTGELFFGEGSRLTVL.

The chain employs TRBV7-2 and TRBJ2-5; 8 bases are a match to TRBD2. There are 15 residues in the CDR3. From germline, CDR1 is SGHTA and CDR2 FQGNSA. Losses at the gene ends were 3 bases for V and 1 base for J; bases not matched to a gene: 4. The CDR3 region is CASSFQRGPQETQYF. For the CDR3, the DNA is TGTGCCAGCAGCTTCCAGCGGGGGCCCCAAGAGACCCAGTACTTC.

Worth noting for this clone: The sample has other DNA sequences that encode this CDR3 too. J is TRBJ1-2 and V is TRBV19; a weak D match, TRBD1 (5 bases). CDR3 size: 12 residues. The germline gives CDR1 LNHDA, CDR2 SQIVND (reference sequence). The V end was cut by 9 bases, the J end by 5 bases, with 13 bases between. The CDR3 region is CASRDSLYGYTF. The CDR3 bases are TGTGCCAGCCGGGACTCACTTTATGGCTACACCTTC.

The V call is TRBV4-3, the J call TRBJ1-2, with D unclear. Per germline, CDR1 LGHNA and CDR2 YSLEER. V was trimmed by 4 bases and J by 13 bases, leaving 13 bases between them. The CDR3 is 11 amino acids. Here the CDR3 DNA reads TGCGCCAGCAGCCTAGGTCAGGTTTGCACCTTC. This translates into CASSLGQVCTF.

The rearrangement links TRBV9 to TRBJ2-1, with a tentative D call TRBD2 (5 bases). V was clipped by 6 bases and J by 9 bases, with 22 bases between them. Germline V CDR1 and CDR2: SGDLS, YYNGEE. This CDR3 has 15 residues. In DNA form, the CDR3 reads TGTGCCAGCACCAGATCGGGGATTAGTTTCGTTGAGCAGTTCTTC. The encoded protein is CASTRSGISFVEQFF. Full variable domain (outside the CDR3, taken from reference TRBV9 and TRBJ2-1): DSGVTQTPKHLITATGQRVTLRCSPRSGDLSVYWYQQSLDQGLQFLIQYYNGEERAKGNILERFSAQQFPDLHSELNLSSLELGDSALYFCASTRSGISFVEQFFGPGTRLTVL.